This entry lists 23 T cell receptor beta chains sequenced from one sample in a study of shared clonotypes between healthy human individuals. Only in-frame clones appear in the TCRdb table, and some are missing; sequencing was by immunoSEQ multiplex PCR. The sample contains 180,000 or so clones, roughly 91% of which appear only once. Sequences were obtained from naive CD4+ T cells sorted from blood. Subset defined: CD45RA+ positively selected. These receptors came from a woman in her twenties or thirties in good health.

This chain connects TRBV11-2 to TRBJ1-2, with D unresolved. The V end was cut by 6 bases, the J end by 0 bases, with 8 bases between. Per the germline V gene, CDR1 is SGHAT and CDR2 is FQNNGV. This CDR3 has 13 residues. CDR3 nucleotides: TGTGCCAGCAGTTCAAGAGCTAACTATGGCTACACCTTC. It translates to CASSSRANYGYTF.

This clone was seen just once. This chain's CDR3 is CATNRGLNTEAFF. CDR3 DNA: TGTGCCACAAATAGGGGGCTGAACACTGAAGCTTTCTTT. The chain has TRBV6-5 and TRBJ1-1; 7 positions agree with TRBD1. The CDR3 length is 13 residues. Germline CDR1 MNHEY, CDR2 SVGAGI. J gave up 0 bases and V 10 bases, and 5 bases lay outside the gene matches.

This clone was seen only once. The chain uses TRBV27 and TRBJ2-7; TRBD2 aligns across 8 bases. This CDR3 is 13 amino acids long. Germline V gene sequence: CDR1 MNHEY, CDR2 SMNVEV (reference sequence). With 6 bases clipped from V and 0 bases from J, the junction kept 1 base outside the gene matches. The CDR3 sequence is CASRGTSSYEQYF. In DNA, the CDR3 is TGTGCCAGCAGGGGGACTAGCTCCTACGAGCAGTACTTC.

The chain joins TRBV13 to TRBJ2-3; 10 nucleotides align to TRBD2. This CDR3 spans 14 amino acids. From germline, CDR1 is PRHDT and CDR2 FYEKMQ (reference sequence). V lost 5 bases, J lost 6 bases, and 5 bases stayed unmatched. The CDR3 nucleotides are TGTGCCAGCAGCACAGCGGGAGGGGTGGATACGCAGTATTTT. Residues: CASSTAGGVDTQYF.

This rearrangement joins TRBV28 to TRBJ2-1; 8 nucleotides align to TRBD1. The ends lost 7 bases at V and 4 bases at J; junction bases unmatched: 9. CDR3 length: 15 amino acids. Germline lookup yields CDR1 MDHEN and CDR2 SYDVKM. The CDR3 protein is CASTPGGGLYNEQFF. The CDR3, as DNA: TGTGCCAGCACCCCAGGGGGCGGGCTATACAATGAGCAGTTCTTC.

V and J are TRBV6-1 and TRBJ2-7; 7 nucleotides match TRBD1. The CDR3 has 15 amino acids. CDR1 is MNHNS, CDR2 SASEGT, per germline. Trimming at V came to 2 bases and at J to 2 bases, leaving 6 bases not matched to a gene. The CDR3 loop reads CASSESARGTYEQYF. In nucleotides, the CDR3 is TGTGCCAGCAGTGAATCGGCCAGGGGGACCTACGAGCAGTACTTC.

This chain links TRBV4-1 with TRBJ2-5; the D gene is possibly TRBD1 (6 bases). The end of the DNA aligns better with TRBJ2-7, so the J call may be wrong. Germline CDR1 reads MGHRA; CDR2 reads YSYEKL. The CDR3 runs 19 residues. The CDR3 protein is CASSQEVTAGGQITYEQYF. The CDR3 nucleotides are TGCGCCAGCAGCCAAGAAGTTACGGCAGGAGGACAGATAACCTACGAGCAGTACTTC.

The count of this clone is one. V usage is TRBV7-2 and J usage is TRBJ1-4; D may be TRBD1 (5 bases). The CDR3 loop spans 15 amino acids. Germline lookup yields CDR1 SGHTA and CDR2 FQGNSA. With 2 bases removed from V and 7 bases from J, the gap between germline ends came to 14 bases. DNA of the CDR3: TGTGCCAGCAGCTTAAGTAGGGGCTTGGGTGAAAAACTGTTTTTT. It specifies CASSLSRGLGEKLFF.

V usage is TRBV7-2 and J usage is TRBJ2-5; D ambiguous. The CDR3 contains 15 residues. Looked up from germline, CDR1 is SGHTA and CDR2 is FQGNSA. V lost 2 bases to trimming and J lost 2 bases, with 12 bases between them. The chain's CDR3 is CASSLSLAFQETQYF. Written as DNA, the CDR3 is TGTGCCAGCAGCTTAAGTCTGGCATTTCAAGAGACCCAGTACTTC.

In this sample, this clone turned up once. This chain connects TRBV5-1 to TRBJ2-1; D remains unclear. Germline V gives CDR1 SGHRS, CDR2 YFSETQ. Trimming stripped 0 bases from V and 12 bases from J, with 10 bases between. This CDR3 comprises 12 residues. CDR3 DNA sequence: TGCGCCAGCAGCTTGGGGGAATTAGGGCAGTTCTTC. Protein sequence: CASSLGELGQFF.

The V call is TRBV19, the J call TRBJ2-1; 13 bases fit TRBD2. CDR1 is LNHDA, CDR2 SQIVND, per germline (reference sequence). The CDR3 covers 15 residues. With V trimmed by 10 bases and J by 4 bases, 7 bases remained unmatched. CDR3 loop: CATRETSGGYNEQFF. DNA of the CDR3: TGTGCCACCCGGGAGACTAGCGGGGGGTACAATGAGCAGTTCTTC.

Concerning this clone itself: The same CDR3 arises from other DNA sequences in this sample as well. This sequence joins TRBV20-1 and TRBJ2-5, with D hard to call. Germline lookup yields CDR1 DFQATT and CDR2 SNEGSKA (reference sequence). V shed 3 bases and J shed 5 bases, with 7 bases lying between them. CDR3 size: 11 residues. CDR3 loop: CSASPRETQYF. In DNA form, the CDR3 reads TGCAGTGCTAGTCCACGGGAGACCCAGTACTTC.

The chain carries TRBV5-1 and TRBJ2-5; 9 nucleotides line up with TRBD2. The J call may be in error: the DNA end matches TRBJ2-7 better. CDR3 length: 14 amino acids. The V gene's germline CDR1 is SGHRS and CDR2 YFSETQ. The CDR3 region is CASSWTSEIYEQYF. The DNA for the CDR3 is TGCGCCAGCAGCTGGACTAGCGAGATCTACGAGCAGTACTTC.

J is TRBJ2-5 and V is TRBV28; D may be TRBD1 or TRBD2 (5 bases each). TRBJ2-7 matches the DNA end more closely, so the J call is doubtful. The germline CDR1 and CDR2 sequences are MDHEN and SYDVKM. The CDR3 loop spans 14 amino acids. Here the CDR3 reads CASRNRGRPYEQYF. The CDR3 DNA follows: TGTGCCAGCAGGAATCGGGGCAGGCCCTACGAGCAGTACTTC.

The chain is built from TRBV7-2 and TRBJ2-3, with TRBD2 identical over 9 bases. Trimming took 5 bases from V and 2 from J; bases not matched to a gene: 5. Germline V gives CDR1 SGHTA, CDR2 FQGNSA. This CDR3 region has 15 residues. CDR3 in DNA: TGTGCCAGCAGCGGACCTAGCGGGAACACAGATACGCAGTATTTT. It codes for CASSGPSGNTDTQYF.

The V call is TRBV18, the J call TRBJ1-5; D unclear. V lost 5 bases, J lost 2 bases, and 7 bases lay in between. The CDR3 spans 13 residues. Germline-derived CDR1 and CDR2 are KGHSH and LQKENI. The CDR3 here is CASSYGGNQPQHF. The CDR3 region has the DNA TGTGCCAGCTCATACGGGGGCAATCAGCCCCAGCATTTT.

The gene calls are TRBV5-1 and TRBJ2-5; no firm D call. Germline V gives CDR1 SGHRS, CDR2 YFSETQ. The CDR3 totals 14 residues. V lost 0 bases, J lost 4 bases, and 10 bases lay in between. This CDR3 is CASSLADSGETQYF. The CDR3 bases are TGCGCCAGCAGCTTGGCCGACTCGGGAGAGACCCAGTACTTC.

The table lists this clone with a count of one. This chain joins TRBV27 and TRBJ1-2; D perhaps matches TRBD1 (6 bases). Trimming removed 5 bases from V and 4 bases from J, with 8 bases in between. CDR3 length: 12 amino acids. Per germline, CDR1 MNHEY and CDR2 SMNVEV (reference sequence). The CDR3 DNA sequence: TGTGCCAGCAGTCTCAGGGGCTATGGCTACACCTTC. Protein product: CASSLRGYGYTF.

This sequence joins TRBV19 and TRBJ2-7; unclear D gene. CDR1 is LNHDA, CDR2 SQIVND, per germline (reference sequence). The CDR3 spans 14 residues. Trimming removed 6 bases at V and 0 bases at J, with 12 bases between. The CDR3 DNA sequence: TGTGCCAGTAGCCGGACGTCCGCCTCCTACGAGCAGTACTTC. It is translated as CASSRTSASYEQYF.

This chain links TRBV6-1 with TRBJ2-7, with D hard to call. This CDR3 region has 14 residues. V was clipped by 3 bases and J by 2 bases, with 11 bases between them. Per germline, CDR1 MNHNS and CDR2 SASEGT. As DNA, the CDR3 is TGTGCCAGCAGTGAGGGCCCTGGTACCTACGAGCAGTACTTC. This gives the protein CASSEGPGTYEQYF.

This clone has a single count. V is TRBV19 and J is TRBJ2-7; 8 bases agree with TRBD1. Trimming cost V 2 bases and J 0 bases; bases outside gene matches: 6. CDR3 size: 16 residues. Germline V gene data show CDR1 as LNHDA and CDR2 as SQIVND (reference sequence). The CDR3 region is CASSIRGTGLSYEQYF. CDR3 DNA: TGTGCCAGTAGTATACGGGGGACAGGACTCTCCTACGAGCAGTACTTC.

DNA of the CDR3: TGCGCCAGCAGCCAATTGGGTAACTATGGCTACACCTTC. Translation gives CASSQLGNYGYTF. V usage is TRBV4-1 and J usage is TRBJ1-2; no reliable D call. In germline, CDR1 is MGHRA, CDR2 YSYEKL. The CDR3 contains 13 residues. Between the trimmed V and J ends, which lost 2 bases and 1 base, there was a span of 5 bases.

Concerning this clone itself: One end of the junction does not line up with germline, which may come from a read error. The V and J genes are TRBV9 and TRBJ2-1, with 9 bases fitting TRBD2. This CDR3 region has 12 residues. Germline CDR1 SGDLS, CDR2 YYNGEE. CDR3 bases: TGTGCCAGTAGCGGGAGCTACAATGAGCAGTTCTTC. Translation gives CASSGSYNEQFF.